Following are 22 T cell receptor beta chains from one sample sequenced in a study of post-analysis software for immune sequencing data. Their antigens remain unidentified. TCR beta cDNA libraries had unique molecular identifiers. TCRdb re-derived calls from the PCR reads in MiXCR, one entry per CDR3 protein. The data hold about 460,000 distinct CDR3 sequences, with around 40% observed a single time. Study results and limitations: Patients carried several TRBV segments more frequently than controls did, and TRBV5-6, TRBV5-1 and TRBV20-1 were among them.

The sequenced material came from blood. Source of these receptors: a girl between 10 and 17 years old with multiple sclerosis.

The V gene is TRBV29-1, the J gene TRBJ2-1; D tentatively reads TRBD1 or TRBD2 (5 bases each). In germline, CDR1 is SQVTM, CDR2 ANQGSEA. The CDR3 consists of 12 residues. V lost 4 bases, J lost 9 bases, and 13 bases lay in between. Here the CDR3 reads CSVGDLYGEQFF. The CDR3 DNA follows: TGCAGCGTTGGGGACCTCTATGGTGAGCAGTTCTTC.

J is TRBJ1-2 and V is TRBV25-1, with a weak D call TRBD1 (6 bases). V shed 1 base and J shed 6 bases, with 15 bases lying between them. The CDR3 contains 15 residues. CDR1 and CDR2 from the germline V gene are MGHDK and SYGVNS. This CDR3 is CASSESRGAWNGYTF. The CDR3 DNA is TGTGCCAGCAGTGAATCGCGGGGGGCGTGGAATGGCTACACCTTC.

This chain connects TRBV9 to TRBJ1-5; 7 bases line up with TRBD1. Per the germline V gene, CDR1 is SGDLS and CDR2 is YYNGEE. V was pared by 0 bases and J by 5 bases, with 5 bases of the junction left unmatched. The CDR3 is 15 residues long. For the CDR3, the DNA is TGTGCCAGCAGCGTAGGGGACAGTGGTGATCAGCCCCAGCATTTT. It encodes CASSVGDSGDQPQHF. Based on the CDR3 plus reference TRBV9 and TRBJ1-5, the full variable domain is DSGVTQTPKHLITATGQRVTLRCSPRSGDLSVYWYQQSLDQGLQFLIQYYNGEERAKGNILERFSAQQFPDLHSELNLSSLELGDSALYFCASSVGDSGDQPQHFGDGTRLSIL.

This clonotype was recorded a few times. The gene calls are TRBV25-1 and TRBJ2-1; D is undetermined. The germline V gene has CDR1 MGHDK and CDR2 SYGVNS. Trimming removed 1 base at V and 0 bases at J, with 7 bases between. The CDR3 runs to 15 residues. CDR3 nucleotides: TGTGCCAGCAGTGAATCGCAGGCCTCCTACAATGAGCAGTTCTTC. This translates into CASSESQASYNEQFF.

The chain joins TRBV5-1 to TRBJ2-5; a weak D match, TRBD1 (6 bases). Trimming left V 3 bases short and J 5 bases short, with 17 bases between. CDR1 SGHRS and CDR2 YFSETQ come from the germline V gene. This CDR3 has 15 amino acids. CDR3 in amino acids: CASSSLQGTGETQYF. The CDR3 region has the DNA TGCGCCAGCAGCTCCCTTCAGGGAACAGGGGAGACCCAGTACTTC.

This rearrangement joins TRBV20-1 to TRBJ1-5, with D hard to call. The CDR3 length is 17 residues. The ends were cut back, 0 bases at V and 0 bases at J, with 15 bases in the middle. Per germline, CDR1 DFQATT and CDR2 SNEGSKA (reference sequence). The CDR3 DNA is TGCAGTGCTAGAGATTCCGGGCTTCCGTATAGCAATCAGCCCCAGCATTTT. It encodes CSARDSGLPYSNQPQHF.

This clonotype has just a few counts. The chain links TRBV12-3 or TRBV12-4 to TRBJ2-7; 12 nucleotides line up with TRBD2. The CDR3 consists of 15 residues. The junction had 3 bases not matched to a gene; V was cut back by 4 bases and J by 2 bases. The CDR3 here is CASSSRTSGTYEQYF. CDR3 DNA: TGTGCCAGCAGTTCTCGGACTAGCGGGACCTACGAGCAGTACTTC.

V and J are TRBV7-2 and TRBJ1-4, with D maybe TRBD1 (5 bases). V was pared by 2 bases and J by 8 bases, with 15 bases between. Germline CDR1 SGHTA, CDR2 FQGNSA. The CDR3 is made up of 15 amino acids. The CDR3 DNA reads TGTGCCAGCAGCTTACATCCCGGACAACCCGAAAAACTGTTTTTT. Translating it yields CASSLHPGQPEKLFF.

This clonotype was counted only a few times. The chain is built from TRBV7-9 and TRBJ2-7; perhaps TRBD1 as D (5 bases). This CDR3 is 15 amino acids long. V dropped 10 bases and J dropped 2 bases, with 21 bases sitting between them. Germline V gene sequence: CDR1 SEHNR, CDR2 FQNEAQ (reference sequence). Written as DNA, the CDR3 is TGTGCCACCCACCTGCTGCAGGGCCGAGCCTACGAGCAGTACTTC. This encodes CATHLLQGRAYEQYF.

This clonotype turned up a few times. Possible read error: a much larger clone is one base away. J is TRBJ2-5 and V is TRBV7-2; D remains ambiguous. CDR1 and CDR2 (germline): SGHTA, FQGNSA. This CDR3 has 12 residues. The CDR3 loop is CASSFRQETRYF. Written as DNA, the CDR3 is TGTGCCAGCAGCTTCCGACAAGAGACCCGGTACTTC.

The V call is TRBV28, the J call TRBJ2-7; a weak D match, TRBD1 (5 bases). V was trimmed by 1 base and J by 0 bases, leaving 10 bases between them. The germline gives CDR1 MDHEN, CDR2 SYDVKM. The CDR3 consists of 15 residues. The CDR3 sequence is CASSLYDRVSYEQYF. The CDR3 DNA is TGTGCCAGCAGTTTATATGACAGAGTCTCCTACGAGCAGTACTTC.

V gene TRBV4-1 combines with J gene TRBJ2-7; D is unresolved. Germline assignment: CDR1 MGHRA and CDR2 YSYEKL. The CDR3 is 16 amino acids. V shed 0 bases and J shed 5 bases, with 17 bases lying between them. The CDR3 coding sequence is TGCGCCAGCAGCCAAGATTTCGGGTCCGTCCCTGACGAGCAGTACTTC. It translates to CASSQDFGSVPDEQYF.

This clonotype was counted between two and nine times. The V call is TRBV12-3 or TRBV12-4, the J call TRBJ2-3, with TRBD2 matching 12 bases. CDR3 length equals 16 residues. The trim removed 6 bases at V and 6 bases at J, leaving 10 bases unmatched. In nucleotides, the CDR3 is TGTGCCAGCAGACGACTAGCGGGAGAAGAAGCTGATACGCAGTATTTT. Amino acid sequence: CASRRLAGEEADTQYF.

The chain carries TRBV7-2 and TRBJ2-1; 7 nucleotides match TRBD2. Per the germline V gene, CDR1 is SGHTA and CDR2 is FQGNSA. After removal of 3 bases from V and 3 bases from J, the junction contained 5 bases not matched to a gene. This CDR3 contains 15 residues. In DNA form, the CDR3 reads TGTGCCAGCAGCTTGAGCGGGATGGGCTACAATGAGCAGTTCTTC. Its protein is CASSLSGMGYNEQFF. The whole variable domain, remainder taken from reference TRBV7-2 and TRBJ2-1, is GAGVSQSPSNKVTEKGKDVELRCDPISGHTALYWYRQSLGQGLEFLIYFQGNSAPDKSGLPSDRFSAERTGGSVSTLTIQRTQQEDSAVYLCASSLSGMGYNEQFFGPGTRLTVL.

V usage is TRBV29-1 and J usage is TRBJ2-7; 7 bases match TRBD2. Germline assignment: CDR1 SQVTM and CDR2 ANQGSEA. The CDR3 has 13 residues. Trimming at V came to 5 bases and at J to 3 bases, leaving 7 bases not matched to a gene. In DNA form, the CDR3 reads TGCAGCGTTCTACTGACGGGAGGCTACGAGCAGTACTTC. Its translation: CSVLLTGGYEQYF.

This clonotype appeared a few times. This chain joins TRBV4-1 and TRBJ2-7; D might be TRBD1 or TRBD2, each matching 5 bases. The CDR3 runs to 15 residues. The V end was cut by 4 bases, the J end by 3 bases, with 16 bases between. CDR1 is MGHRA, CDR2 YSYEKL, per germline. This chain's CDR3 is CASSPRDLEDYEQYF. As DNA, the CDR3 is TGCGCCAGCAGCCCCCGGGACCTAGAGGACTACGAGCAGTACTTC.

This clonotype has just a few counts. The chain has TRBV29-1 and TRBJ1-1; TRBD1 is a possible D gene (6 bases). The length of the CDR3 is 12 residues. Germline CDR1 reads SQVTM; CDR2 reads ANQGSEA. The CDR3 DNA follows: TGCGGAAGTCTGGGGGCGAACACTGAAGCTTTCTTT. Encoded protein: CGSLGANTEAFF.

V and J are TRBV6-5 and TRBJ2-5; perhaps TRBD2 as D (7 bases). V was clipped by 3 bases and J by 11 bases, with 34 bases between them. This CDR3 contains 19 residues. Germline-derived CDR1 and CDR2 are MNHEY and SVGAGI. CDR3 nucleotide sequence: TGTGCCAGCAGTTATCGCCCGCCCTGGGAGGGGGTCTACAACAATGAGCAGTACTTC. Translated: CASSYRPPWEGVYNNEQYF.

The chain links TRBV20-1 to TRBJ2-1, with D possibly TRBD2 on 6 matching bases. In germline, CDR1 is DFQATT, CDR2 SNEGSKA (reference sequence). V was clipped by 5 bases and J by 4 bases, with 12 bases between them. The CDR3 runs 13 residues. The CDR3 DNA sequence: TGCAGTGCTCTCCCGGGGGATTACAATGAGCAGTTCTTC. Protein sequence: CSALPGDYNEQFF.

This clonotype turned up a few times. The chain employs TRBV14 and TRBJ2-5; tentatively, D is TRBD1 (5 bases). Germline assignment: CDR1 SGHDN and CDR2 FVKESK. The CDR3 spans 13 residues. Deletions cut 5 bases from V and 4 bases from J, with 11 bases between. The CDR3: CASSVGRGETQYF. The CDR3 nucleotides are TGTGCCAGCAGCGTGGGGCGCGGAGAGACCCAGTACTTC.

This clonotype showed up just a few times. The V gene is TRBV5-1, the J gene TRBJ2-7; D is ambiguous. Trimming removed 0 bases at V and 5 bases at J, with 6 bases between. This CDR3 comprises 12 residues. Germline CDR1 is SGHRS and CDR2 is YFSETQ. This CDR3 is CASSLDIHEQYF. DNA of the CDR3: TGCGCCAGCAGCTTGGACATCCACGAGCAGTACTTC.

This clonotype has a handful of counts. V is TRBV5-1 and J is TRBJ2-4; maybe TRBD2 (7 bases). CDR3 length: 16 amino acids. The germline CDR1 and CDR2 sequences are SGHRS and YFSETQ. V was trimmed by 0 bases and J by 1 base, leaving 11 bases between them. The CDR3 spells CASSLARGQAKNIQYF. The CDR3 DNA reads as TGCGCCAGCAGCTTGGCGCGGGGGCAGGCCAAAAACATTCAGTACTTC.